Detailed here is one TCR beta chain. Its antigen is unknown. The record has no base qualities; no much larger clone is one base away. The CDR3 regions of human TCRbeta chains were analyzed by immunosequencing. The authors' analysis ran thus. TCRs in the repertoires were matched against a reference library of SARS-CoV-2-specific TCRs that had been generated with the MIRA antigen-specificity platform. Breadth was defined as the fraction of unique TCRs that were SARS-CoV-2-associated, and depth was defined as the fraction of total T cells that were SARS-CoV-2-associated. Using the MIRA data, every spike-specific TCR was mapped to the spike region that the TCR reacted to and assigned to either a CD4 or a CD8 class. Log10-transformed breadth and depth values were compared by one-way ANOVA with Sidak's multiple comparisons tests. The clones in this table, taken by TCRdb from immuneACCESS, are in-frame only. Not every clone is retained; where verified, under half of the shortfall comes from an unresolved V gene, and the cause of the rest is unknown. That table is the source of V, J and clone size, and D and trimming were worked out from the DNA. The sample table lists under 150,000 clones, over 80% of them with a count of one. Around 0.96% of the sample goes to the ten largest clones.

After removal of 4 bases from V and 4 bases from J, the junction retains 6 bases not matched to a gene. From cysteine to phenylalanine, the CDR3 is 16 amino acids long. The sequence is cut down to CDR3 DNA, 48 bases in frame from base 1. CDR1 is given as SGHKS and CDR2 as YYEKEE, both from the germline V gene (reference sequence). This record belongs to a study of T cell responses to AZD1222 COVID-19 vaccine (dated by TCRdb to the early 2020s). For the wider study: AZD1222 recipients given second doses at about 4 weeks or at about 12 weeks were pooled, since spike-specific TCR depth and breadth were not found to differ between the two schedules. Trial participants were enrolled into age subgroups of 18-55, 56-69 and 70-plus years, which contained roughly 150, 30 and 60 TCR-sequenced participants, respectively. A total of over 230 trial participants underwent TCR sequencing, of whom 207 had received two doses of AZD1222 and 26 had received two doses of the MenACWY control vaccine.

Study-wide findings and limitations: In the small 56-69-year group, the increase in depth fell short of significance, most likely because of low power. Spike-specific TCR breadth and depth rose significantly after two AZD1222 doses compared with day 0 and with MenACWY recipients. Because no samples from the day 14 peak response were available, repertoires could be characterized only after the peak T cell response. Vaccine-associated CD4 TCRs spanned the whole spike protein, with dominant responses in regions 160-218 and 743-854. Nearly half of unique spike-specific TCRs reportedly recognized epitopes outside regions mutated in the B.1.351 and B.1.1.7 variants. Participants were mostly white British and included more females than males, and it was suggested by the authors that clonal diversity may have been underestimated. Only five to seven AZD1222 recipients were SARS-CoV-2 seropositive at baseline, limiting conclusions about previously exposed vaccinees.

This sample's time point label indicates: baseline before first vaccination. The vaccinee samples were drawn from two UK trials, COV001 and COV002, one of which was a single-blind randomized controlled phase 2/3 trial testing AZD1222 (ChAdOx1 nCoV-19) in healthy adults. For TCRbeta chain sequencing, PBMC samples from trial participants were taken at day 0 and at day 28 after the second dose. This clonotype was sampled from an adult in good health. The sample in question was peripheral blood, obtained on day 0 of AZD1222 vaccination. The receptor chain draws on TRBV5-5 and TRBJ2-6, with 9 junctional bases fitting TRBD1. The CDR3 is CASSPGQGRGANVLTF. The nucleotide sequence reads TGTGCCAGCAGCCCCGGACAGGGGCGAGGGGCCAACGTCCTGACTTTC.